This T cell receptor beta chain is drawn from a study of technical replicates of blood from a handful of donors. The protocol was immunoSEQ multiplex PCR, while the TCRdb copy is restricted to in-frame clones and leaves out a portion. The table shows 85,000 to 100,000 clones, with approximately 95% occurring only once. The origin of this receptor is a human donor in good health. Sequenced material: T cells isolated from PBMCs.

DNA for the CDR3: TGTGCCAGCAGCCAAGACAGGGGGCCCAAAAACATTCAGTACTTC. It encodes CASSQDRGPKNIQYF. J is TRBJ2-4 and V is TRBV7-6, with 10 bases that match TRBD1. V gave up 5 bases and J gave up 2 bases; unmatched junction bases: 3. This CDR3 has 15 residues. The V gene's germline CDR1 is SGHVS and CDR2 FNYEAQ. The variable domain in full, with the rest retrieved from reference TRBV7-6 and TRBJ2-4, is GAGVSQSPRYKVTKRGQDVALRCDPISGHVSLYWYRQALGQGPEFLTYFNYEAQQDKSGLPNDRFSAERPEGSISTLTIQRTEQRDSAMYRCASSQDRGPKNIQYFGAGTRLSVL.